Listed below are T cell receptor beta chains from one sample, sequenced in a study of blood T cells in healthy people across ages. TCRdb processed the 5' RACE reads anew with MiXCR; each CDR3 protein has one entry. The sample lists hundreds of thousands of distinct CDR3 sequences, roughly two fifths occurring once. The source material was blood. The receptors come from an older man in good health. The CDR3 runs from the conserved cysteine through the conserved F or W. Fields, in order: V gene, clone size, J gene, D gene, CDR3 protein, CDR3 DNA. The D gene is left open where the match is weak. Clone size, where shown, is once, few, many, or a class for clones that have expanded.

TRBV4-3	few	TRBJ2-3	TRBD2	CASSQESSGGAGFSDTQYF	TGCGCCAGCAGCCAAGAGTCTAGCGGGGGGGCCGGGTTTTCAGATACGCAGTATTTT
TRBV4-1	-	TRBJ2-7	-	CASSQGLSYEQYF	TGCGCCAGCAGCCAGGGACTGTCCTACGAGCAGTACTTC
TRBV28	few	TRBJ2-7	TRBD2	CASSLGGASGILYEQYF	TGTGCCAGCAGCTTGGGTGGGGCTAGCGGGATCCTCTACGAGCAGTACTTC
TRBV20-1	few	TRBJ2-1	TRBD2	CSARDLGQAGGSLYNEQFF	TGCAGTGCTAGAGATCTTGGGCAAGCGGGAGGATCCCTTTACAATGAGCAGTTCTTC
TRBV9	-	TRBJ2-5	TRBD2	CASSPLNSGKRIETQYF	TGTGCCAGCAGCCCCTTAAATAGCGGGAAAAGGATAGAGACCCAGTACTTC
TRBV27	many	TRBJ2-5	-	CASSLGGIFSEAQYF	TGTGCCAGCAGTTTAGGCGGAATTTTTTCTGAGGCACAGTACTTC
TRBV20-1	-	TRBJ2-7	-	CSARDLVGAGNEQYF	TGCAGTGCTAGAGATCTTGTCGGGGCAGGAAACGAGCAGTACTTC
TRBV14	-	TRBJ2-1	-	CASSRRTGSRYNEQFF	TGTGCCAGCAGCCGACGAACAGGGAGTAGGTACAATGAGCAGTTCTTC
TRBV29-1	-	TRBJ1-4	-	CSVLVRGLEKLFF	TGCAGCGTTCTAGTTCGGGGTCTTGAAAAACTGTTTTTT
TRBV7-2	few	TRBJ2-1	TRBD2	CASSLRVGLAGNGEQFF	TGTGCCAGCAGCTTAAGAGTCGGACTAGCCGGGAATGGCGAGCAGTTCTTC
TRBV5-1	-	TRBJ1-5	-	CASSPEGNQPQHF	TGCGCCAGCAGTCCGGAAGGCAATCAGCCCCAGCATTTT
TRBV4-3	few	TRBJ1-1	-	CASSQAFMNTEAFF	TGCGCCAGCAGCCAAGCTTTTATGAACACTGAAGCTTTCTTT
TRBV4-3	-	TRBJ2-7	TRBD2	CASSPSGREDHEQYF	TGCGCCAGCAGCCCGTCCGGGCGGGAGGACCACGAGCAGTACTTC
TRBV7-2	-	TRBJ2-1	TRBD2	CASSLAWTRGNEQFF	TGTGCCAGCAGCTTAGCCTGGACTAGAGGCAATGAGCAGTTCTTC
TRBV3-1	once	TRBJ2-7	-	CASSQVVVQRTGGEQYF	TGTGCCAGCAGCCAAGTTGTAGTTCAGAGGACAGGAGGGGAGCAGTACTTC
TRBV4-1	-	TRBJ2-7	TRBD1	CAGRITGTGIYEQYF	TGCGCCGGCAGGATAACCGGGACAGGGATTTACGAGCAGTACTTC
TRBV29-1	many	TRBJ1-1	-	CSVRSSRTLRTEAFF	TGCAGCGTCAGATCCTCGCGGACCTTGAGAACTGAAGCTTTCTTT
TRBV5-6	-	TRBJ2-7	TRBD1	CASSQQGQLIYEQYF	TGTGCCAGCAGCCAACAGGGACAGCTAATCTACGAGCAGTACTTC
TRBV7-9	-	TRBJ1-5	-	CATSGAGPKGQPQHF	TGTGCTACCTCCGGGGCAGGCCCGAAGGGTCAGCCCCAGCATTTT
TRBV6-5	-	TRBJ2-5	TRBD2	CASSYSGGGQVETQYF	TGTGCCAGCAGTTACTCGGGCGGGGGGCAGGTTGAGACCCAGTACTTC
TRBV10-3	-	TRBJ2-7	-	CAISELGREQYF	TGTGCCATCAGTGAGCTGGGCCGCGAGCAGTACTTC
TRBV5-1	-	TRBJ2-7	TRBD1	CASSQTGNYEQYF	TGCGCCAGCAGCCAGACAGGGAACTACGAGCAGTACTTC
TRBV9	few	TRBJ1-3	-	CASSSDGRGLGNTIYF	TGTGCCAGCAGCTCCGACGGAAGGGGCCTCGGAAACACCATATATTTT
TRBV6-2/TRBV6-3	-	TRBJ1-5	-	CASSPGSPNQPQHF	TGTGCCAGCAGTCCCGGCAGCCCTAATCAGCCCCAGCATTTT
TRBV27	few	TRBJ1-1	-	CASSLSKRTEAFF	TGTGCCAGCAGTTTATCGAAGCGGACTGAAGCTTTCTTT
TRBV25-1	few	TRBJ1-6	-	CASSELKAGYYNSPLHF	TGTGCCAGCAGTGAATTGAAGGCAGGGTACTATAATTCACCCCTCCACTTT
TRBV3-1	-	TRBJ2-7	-	CASSPLHGSLGEQYF	TGTGCCAGCAGCCCGCTCCATGGATCTCTTGGCGAGCAGTACTTC
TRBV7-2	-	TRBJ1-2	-	CASTRRAGYGYTF	TGTGCCAGCACGCGCAGGGCAGGCTATGGCTACACCTTC
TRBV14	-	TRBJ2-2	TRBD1	CASSQGQGPTGELFF	TGTGCCAGTAGCCAAGGACAGGGGCCAACCGGGGAGCTGTTTTTT
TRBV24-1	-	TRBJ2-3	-	CATSGRDNTDTQYF	TGTGCCACCAGTGGTCGGGACAACACAGATACGCAGTATTTT
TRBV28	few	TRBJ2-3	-	CASSPLTGVTDTQYF	TGTGCCAGCAGTCCCCTTACCGGGGTCACAGATACGCAGTATTTT
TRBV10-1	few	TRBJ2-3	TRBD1	CASSVDRGRTTDTQYF	TGCGCCAGCAGTGTTGACAGGGGGCGAACTACAGATACGCAGTATTTT
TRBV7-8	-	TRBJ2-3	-	CTSSLGVFTDTQYF	TGTACCAGCAGCTTAGGGGTTTTCACAGATACGCAGTATTTT
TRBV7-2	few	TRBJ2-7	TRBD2	CASSLTSGRIHEQYF	TGTGCCAGCAGCCTTACTAGCGGGAGGATTCACGAGCAGTACTTC
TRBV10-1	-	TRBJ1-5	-	CASSAQAGQPQHF	TGCGCCAGCAGTGCCCAGGCGGGTCAGCCCCAGCATTTT
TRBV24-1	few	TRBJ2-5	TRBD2	CATSDLRAGSSQETQYF	TGTGCCACCAGTGATTTAAGAGCGGGATCCAGTCAAGAGACCCAGTACTTC
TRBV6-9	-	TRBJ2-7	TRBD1	CARNPQGVSEQYF	TGTGCCAGGAACCCGCAGGGGGTGAGCGAGCAGTACTTC